Listed below are T cell receptor beta chains from one sample, sequenced in a study of CXCR3-negative and CXCR3-positive naive CD8 T cells. TCRdb reworked the 5' RACE reads into one entry per CDR3 protein, no DNA. Its table records 70,000 to 95,000 distinct CDR3 sequences. The sequenced sample consisted of naive CXCR3- CD8+ T cells from blood. The origin of the receptors is a human donor in good health. Some clones in this sample may be carry-over from other donors' samples. Both conserved end residues are part of each CDR3. Fields, in order: V gene, J gene, clone size, CDR3 protein. Only part of the rows carry a size: once, few, many, or a class if the clone is expanded.

V gene: TRBV23-1; J gene: TRBJ1-1; clone size: NA; CDR3 protein: CASRRWEMNTEAFF
V gene: TRBV7-9; J gene: TRBJ2-7; clone size: NA; CDR3 protein: CASSLVPAGSYEQYF
V gene: TRBV29-1; J gene: TRBJ2-7; clone size: NA; CDR3 protein: CSVEREYSYEQYF
V gene: TRBV30; J gene: TRBJ1-1; clone size: medium-sized; CDR3 protein: CAWSVLMGTEAFF
V gene: TRBV7-3; J gene: TRBJ2-3; clone size: NA; CDR3 protein: CASSSGLAGDKDTQYF
V gene: TRBV20-1; J gene: TRBJ2-5; clone size: NA; CDR3 protein: CSATTGGKKTQYF
V gene: TRBV7-8; J gene: TRBJ2-3; clone size: NA; CDR3 protein: CASSLFGGGSTDTQYF
V gene: TRBV12-3/TRBV12-4; J gene: TRBJ2-6; clone size: NA; CDR3 protein: CASSQGQGVPPGANVLTF
V gene: TRBV6-2/TRBV6-3; J gene: TRBJ1-1; clone size: NA; CDR3 protein: CASRITQGNTEAFF
V gene: TRBV13; J gene: TRBJ2-7; clone size: NA; CDR3 protein: CASQLGLAGPYEQYF
V gene: TRBV6-5; J gene: TRBJ2-1; clone size: NA; CDR3 protein: CASSYGGANEQFF
V gene: TRBV2; J gene: TRBJ2-5; clone size: NA; CDR3 protein: CASSAPGGRETQYF
V gene: TRBV15; J gene: TRBJ2-3; clone size: NA; CDR3 protein: CATSRDWDADTQYF
V gene: TRBV7-9; J gene: TRBJ1-3; clone size: NA; CDR3 protein: CASSFPLGGNTIYF
V gene: TRBV11-3; J gene: TRBJ1-1; clone size: NA; CDR3 protein: CASSPLSPGNTEAFF
V gene: TRBV12-3/TRBV12-4; J gene: TRBJ2-7; clone size: NA; CDR3 protein: CASSSPGAREQYF
V gene: TRBV28; J gene: TRBJ1-4; clone size: NA; CDR3 protein: CAGCKEATNEKLFF
V gene: TRBV15; J gene: TRBJ2-1; clone size: NA; CDR3 protein: CATSREGDGYNEQFF
V gene: TRBV7-2; J gene: TRBJ2-4; clone size: NA; CDR3 protein: CASSPGGGGNIQYF
V gene: TRBV7-9; J gene: TRBJ1-1; clone size: NA; CDR3 protein: CASGYGQGLNTEAFF
V gene: TRBV7-9; J gene: TRBJ2-7; clone size: NA; CDR3 protein: CASSYAGSYEQYF
V gene: TRBV6-6; J gene: TRBJ1-4; clone size: NA; CDR3 protein: CASSYLRNFNEKLFF
V gene: TRBV20-1; J gene: TRBJ2-1; clone size: NA; CDR3 protein: CSPGGPSLSYNEQFF
V gene: TRBV4-1; J gene: TRBJ2-7; clone size: NA; CDR3 protein: CASSQAPGGGYEQYF